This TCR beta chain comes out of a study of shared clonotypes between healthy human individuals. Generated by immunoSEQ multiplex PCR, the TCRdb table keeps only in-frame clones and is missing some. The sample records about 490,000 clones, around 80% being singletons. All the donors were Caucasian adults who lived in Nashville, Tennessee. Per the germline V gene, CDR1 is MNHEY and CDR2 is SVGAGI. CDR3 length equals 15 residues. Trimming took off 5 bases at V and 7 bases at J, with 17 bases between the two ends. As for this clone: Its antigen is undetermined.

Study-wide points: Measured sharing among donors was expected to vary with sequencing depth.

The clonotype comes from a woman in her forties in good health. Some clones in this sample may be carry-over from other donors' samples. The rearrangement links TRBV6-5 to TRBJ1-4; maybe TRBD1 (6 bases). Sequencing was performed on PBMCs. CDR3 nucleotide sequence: TGTGCCAGCAGTAAGACGGGGACACGGGCTGAAAAACTGTTTTTT. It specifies CASSKTGTRAEKLFF.